This TCR beta chain was documented in a study of PD-L1 blockade in urothelial cancer. Germline-derived CDR1 and CDR2 are SEHNR and FQNEAQ (reference sequence). The CDR3 is 17 residues long. V lost 5 bases, J lost 8 bases, and 27 bases lay in between. This table comes from immunoSEQ multiplex PCR, and its TCRdb copy is limited to in-frame clones, with some not included. The table lists some 45,000 clones, around 88% of them singletons. This receptor was taken from a man of 80 years or more with urothelial cancer. The sample consisted of PBMCs, taken around atezolizumab (anti-PD-L1) treatment. The chain uses TRBV7-9 and TRBJ1-2; D is perhaps TRBD1 (6 bases). CDR3 sequence: CASSRPDRLSETGGYTF. DNA of the CDR3: TGTGCCAGCAGCCGCCCCGACAGGCTCAGTGAGACCGGGGGCTACACCTTC.